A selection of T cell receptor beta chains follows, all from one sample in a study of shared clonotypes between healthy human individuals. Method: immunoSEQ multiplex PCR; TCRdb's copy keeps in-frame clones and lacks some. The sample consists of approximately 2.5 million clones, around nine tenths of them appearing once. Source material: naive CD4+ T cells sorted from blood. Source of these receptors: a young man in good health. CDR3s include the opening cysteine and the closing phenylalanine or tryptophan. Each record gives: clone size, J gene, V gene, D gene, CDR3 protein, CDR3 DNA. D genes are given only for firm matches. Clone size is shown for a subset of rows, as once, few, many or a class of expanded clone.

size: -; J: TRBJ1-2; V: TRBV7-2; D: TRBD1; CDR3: CASSSGTGAYGYTF; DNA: TGTGCCAGCAGCTCAGGAACAGGGGCCTATGGCTACACCTTC
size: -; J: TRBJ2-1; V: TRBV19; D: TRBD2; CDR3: CASSRTTTSGRAGEQFF; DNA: TGTGCCAGTAGTAGAACGACGACTAGCGGGAGGGCGGGTGAGCAGTTCTTC
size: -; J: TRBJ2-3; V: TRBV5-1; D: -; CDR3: CASSSGSLGDTQYF; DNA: TGCGCCAGCAGCTCTGGGAGTTTAGGGGATACGCAGTATTTT
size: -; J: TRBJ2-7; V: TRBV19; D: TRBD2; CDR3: CASMAGVDLTYEQYF; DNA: TGTGCCAGTATGGCGGGAGTCGATTTGACCTACGAGCAGTACTTC
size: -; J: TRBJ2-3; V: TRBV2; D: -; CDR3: CASRALKGVNRDTQYF; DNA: TGTGCCAGCAGAGCGTTAAAGGGAGTAAACAGGGATACGCAGTATTTT
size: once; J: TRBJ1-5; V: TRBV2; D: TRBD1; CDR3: CASSRDRGDNQPQHF; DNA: TGTGCCAGCAGTCGGGACAGGGGAGACAATCAGCCCCAGCATTTT
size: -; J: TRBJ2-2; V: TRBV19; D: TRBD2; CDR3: CASSIGRGLAGNAGELFF; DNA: TGTGCCAGTAGTATTGGCCGGGGACTAGCGGGAAATGCCGGGGAGCTGTTTTTT
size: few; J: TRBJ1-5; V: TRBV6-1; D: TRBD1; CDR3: CASSETRGSQPQHF; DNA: TGTGCCAGCAGTGAAACCAGGGGGAGTCAGCCCCAGCATTTT
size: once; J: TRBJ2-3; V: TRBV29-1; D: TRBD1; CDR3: CSVARGRGDTQYF; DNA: TGCAGCGTTGCCAGGGGGCGAGGAGATACGCAGTATTTT
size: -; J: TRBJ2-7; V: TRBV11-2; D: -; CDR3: CASSYIQGGYEQYF; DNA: TGTGCCAGCAGTTACATCCAGGGGGGCTACGAGCAGTACTTC
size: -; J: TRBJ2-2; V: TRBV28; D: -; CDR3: CDADWRNTTGELFF; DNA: TGTGACGCGGACTGGCGAAATACCACCGGGGAGCTGTTTTTT
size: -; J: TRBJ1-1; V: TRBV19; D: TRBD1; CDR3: CASSPYPGQGATEAFF; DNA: TGTGCCAGTAGTCCCTACCCGGGACAGGGGGCCACTGAAGCTTTCTTT
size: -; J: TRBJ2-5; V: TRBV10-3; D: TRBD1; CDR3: CAISGQGQETQYF; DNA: TGTGCCATCAGTGGACAGGGGCAAGAGACCCAGTACTTC
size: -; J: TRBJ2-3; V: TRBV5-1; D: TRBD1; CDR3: CASSYRGRTTDTQYF; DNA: TGCGCCAGCAGCTACAGGGGACGGACCACAGATACGCAGTATTTT